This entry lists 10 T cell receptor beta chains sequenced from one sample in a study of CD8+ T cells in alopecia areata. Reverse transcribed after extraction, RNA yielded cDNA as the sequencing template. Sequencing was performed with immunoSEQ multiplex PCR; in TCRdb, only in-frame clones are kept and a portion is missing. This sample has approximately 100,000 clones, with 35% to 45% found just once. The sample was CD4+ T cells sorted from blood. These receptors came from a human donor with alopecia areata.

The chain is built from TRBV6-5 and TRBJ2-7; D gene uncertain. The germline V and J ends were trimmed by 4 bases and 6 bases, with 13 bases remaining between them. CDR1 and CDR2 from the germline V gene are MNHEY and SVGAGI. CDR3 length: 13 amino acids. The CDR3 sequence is CASSLALTSEQYF. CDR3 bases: TGTGCCAGCAGTTTGGCGCTCACGAGCGAGCAGTACTTC.

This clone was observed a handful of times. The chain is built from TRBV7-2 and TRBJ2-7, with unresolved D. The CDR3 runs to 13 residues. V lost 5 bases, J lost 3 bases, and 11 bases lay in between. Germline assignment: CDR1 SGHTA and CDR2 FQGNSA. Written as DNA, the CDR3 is TGTGCCAGCAGCACCCAGACTGGCTACGAGCAGTACTTC. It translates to CASSTQTGYEQYF.

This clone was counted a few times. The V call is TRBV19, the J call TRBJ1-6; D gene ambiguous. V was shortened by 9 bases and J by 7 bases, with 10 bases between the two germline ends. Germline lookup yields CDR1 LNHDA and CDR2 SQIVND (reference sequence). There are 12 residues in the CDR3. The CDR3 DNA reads TGTGCCAGCAGGACCTCAAATTCACCCCTCCACTTT. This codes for CASRTSNSPLHF.

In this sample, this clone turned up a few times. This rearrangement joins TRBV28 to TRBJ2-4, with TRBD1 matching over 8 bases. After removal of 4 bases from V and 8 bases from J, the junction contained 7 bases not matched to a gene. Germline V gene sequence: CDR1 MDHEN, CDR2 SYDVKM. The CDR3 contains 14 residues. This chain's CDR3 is CASSSPGGLDIQYF. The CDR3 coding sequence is TGTGCCAGCAGTTCGCCAGGGGGCTTAGACATTCAGTACTTC.

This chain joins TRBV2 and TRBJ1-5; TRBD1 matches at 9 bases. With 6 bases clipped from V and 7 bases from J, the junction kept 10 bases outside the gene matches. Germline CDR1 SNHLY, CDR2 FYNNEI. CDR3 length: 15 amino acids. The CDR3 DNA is TGTGCCAGCAGCTCCGGGACAGGGTTGGGGCAGCCCCAGCATTTT. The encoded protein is CASSSGTGLGQPQHF.

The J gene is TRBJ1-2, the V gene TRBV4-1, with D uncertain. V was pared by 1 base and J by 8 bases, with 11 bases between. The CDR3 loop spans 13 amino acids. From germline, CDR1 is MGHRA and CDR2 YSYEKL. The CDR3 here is CASSQVGERGYTF. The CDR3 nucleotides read TGCGCCAGCAGCCAAGTGGGCGAAAGAGGCTACACCTTC.

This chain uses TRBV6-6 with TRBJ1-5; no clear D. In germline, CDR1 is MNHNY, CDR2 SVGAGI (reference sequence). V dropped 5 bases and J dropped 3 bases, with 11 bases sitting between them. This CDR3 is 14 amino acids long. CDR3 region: CASSPSDSNQPQHF. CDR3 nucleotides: TGTGCCAGCAGTCCCAGTGACTCCAATCAGCCCCAGCATTTT.

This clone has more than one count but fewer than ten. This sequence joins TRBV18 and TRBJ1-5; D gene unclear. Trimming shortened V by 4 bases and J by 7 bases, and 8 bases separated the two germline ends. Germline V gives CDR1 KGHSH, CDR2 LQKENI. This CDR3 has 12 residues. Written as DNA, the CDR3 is TGTGCCAGCTCACGTATGGAACAGCCCCAGCATTTT. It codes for CASSRMEQPQHF.

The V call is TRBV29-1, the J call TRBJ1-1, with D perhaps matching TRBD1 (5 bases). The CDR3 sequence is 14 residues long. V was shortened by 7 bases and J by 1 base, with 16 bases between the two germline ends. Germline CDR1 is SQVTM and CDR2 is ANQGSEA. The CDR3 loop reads CSAPQQGPNTEAFF. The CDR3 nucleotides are TGCAGCGCCCCCCAGCAGGGACCGAACACTGAAGCTTTCTTT.

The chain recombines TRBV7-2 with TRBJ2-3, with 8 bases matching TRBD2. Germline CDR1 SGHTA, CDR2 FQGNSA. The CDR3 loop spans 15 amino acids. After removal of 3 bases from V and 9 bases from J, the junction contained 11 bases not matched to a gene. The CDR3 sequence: CASSFPTSGERTQYF. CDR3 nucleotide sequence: TGTGCCAGCAGCTTCCCAACTAGCGGCGAGAGGACGCAGTATTTT.